Sequencing of this TCR beta chain was carried out in a study of Graves' ophthalmopathy and Graves' hyperthyroidism. Looking at the study overall: Ophthalmopathy absent within 18 months of follow-up marked hyperthyroidism as stable.

Reliance was placed on clinical symptoms, serum thyroxine, TRAb, thyroid ultrasound and orbital computed tomography for diagnosis. Study-level points and caveats: Blood samples also showed most expanded thyroid clonotypes exceeding 0.001 frequency.

With regard to this clonotype: The antigen remains undetermined. A much larger clone lies one base from this, so it may be a read error.

Researchers took RNA transcripts and amplified TCR beta CDR3 regions from them. Amplification began with first-round RT-PCR using HTBI primers, then second-round multiplex PCR was performed. TCRdb itself ran the multiplex PCR reads through MiXCR, one entry per CDR3 protein. The sample includes around 1.1 million distinct CDR3 sequences, approximately 35% of them seen just once. This CDR3 has 14 residues. V was clipped by 5 bases and J by 0 bases, with 10 bases between them. Germline CDR1 is ENHRY and CDR2 is SYGVKD. The clonotype was recovered from an adult man with Graves' hyperthyroidism. The chain uses TRBV10-3 and TRBJ1-1, with a tentative D call TRBD1 (5 bases). The sample consisted of peripheral blood or thyroid tissue (not recorded which). CDR3 sequence (DNA): TGTGCCATCAGTTACGGGACGATGAACACTGAAGCTTTCTTT. Translated, it gives CAISYGTMNTEAFF.